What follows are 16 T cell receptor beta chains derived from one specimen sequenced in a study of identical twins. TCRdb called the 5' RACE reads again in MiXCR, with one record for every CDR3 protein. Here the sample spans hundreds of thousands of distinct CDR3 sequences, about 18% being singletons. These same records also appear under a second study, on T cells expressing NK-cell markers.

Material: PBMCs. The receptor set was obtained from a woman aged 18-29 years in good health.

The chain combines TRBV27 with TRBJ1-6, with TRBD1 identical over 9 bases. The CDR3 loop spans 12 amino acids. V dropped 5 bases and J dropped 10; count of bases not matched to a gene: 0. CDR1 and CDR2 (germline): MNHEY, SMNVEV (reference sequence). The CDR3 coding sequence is TGTGCCAGCAGTGGACAGGGGTCACCCCTCCACTTT. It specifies CASSGQGSPLHF.

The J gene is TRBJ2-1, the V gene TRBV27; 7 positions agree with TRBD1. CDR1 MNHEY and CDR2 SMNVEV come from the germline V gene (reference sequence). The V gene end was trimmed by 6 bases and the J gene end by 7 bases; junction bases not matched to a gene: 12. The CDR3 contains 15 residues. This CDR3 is CASSNRQGWVNEQFF. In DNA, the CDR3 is TGTGCCAGCAGCAACCGACAGGGATGGGTGAATGAGCAGTTCTTC.

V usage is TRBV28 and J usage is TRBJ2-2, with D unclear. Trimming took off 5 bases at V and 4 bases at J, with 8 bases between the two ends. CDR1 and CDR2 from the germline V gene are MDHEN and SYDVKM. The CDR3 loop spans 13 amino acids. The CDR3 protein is CASSAQSTGELFF. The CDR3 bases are TGTGCCAGCAGTGCCCAGTCCACCGGGGAGCTGTTTTTT.

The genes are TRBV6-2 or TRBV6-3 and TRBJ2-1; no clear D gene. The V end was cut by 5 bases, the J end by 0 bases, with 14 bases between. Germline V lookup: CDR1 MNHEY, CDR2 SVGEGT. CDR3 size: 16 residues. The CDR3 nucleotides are TGTGCCAGCAGTCCCCGGGCTCAGAGCTCCTACAATGAGCAGTTCTTC. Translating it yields CASSPRAQSSYNEQFF.

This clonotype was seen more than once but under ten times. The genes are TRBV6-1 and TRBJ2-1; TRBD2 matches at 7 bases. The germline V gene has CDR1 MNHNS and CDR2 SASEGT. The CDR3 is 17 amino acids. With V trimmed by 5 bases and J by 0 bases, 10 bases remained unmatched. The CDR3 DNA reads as TGTGCCAGCAGTCCGAGAGCGGGGAAGAGCTCCTACAATGAGCAGTTCTTC. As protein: CASSPRAGKSSYNEQFF.

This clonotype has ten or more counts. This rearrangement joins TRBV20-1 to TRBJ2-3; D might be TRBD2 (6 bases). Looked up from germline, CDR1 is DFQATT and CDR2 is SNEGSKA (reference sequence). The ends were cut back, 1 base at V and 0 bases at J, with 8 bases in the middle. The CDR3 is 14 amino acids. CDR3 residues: CSARVGTSTDTQYF. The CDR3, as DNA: TGCAGTGCTAGAGTGGGGACTAGCACAGATACGCAGTATTTT.

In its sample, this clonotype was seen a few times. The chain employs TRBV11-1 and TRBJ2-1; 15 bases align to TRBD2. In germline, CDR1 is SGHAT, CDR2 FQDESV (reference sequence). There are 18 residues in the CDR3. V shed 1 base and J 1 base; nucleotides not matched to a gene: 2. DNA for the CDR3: TGTGCCAGCAGCTTAGTGGGACTAGCGGGGGGTTCCTACAATGAGCAGTTCTTC. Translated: CASSLVGLAGGSYNEQFF.

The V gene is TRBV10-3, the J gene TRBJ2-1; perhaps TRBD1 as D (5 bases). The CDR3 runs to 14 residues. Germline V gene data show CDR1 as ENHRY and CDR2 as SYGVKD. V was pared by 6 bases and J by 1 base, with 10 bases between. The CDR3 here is CAIRTALSYNEQFF. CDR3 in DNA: TGTGCCATCAGGACAGCTTTATCCTACAATGAGCAGTTCTTC.

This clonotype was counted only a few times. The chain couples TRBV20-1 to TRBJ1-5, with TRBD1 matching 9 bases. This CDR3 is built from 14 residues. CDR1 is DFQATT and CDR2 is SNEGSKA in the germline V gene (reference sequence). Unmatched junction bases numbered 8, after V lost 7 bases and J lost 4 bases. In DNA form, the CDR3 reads TGCAGTGGATGGGACAGGGAAGGAAATCAGCCCCAGCATTTT. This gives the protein CSGWDREGNQPQHF.

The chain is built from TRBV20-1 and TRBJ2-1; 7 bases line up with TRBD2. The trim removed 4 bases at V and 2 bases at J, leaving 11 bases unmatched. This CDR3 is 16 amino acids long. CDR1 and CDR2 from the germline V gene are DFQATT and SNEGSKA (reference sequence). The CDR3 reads CSAIGGGTPPYNEQFF. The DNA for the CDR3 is TGCAGTGCTATTGGGGGGGGGACCCCCCCCTACAATGAGCAGTTCTTC.

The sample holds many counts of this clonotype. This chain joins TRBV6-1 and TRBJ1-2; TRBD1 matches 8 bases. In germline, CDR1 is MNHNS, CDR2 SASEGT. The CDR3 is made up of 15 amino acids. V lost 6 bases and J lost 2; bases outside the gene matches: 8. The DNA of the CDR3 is TGTGCCAGCAGCCTGACGGGACAGGCGAACTATGGCTACACCTTC. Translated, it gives CASSLTGQANYGYTF.

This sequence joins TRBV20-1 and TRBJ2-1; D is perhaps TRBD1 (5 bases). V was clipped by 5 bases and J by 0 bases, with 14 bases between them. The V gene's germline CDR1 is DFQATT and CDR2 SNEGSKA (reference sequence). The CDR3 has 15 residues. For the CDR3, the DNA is TGCAGTGCTCCCAGGGCGCGGAACTCCTACAATGAGCAGTTCTTC. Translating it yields CSAPRARNSYNEQFF.

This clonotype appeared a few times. CDR3 DNA sequence: TGTGCCAGCAGCTTAGTTCCGGGAGGGCTCGGGGAGCAGTACTTC. It is translated as CASSLVPGGLGEQYF. V gene TRBV7-8 combines with J gene TRBJ2-7; 8 nucleotides agree with TRBD2. The CDR3 spans 15 residues. CDR1 and CDR2 from the germline V gene are SGHVS and FQNEAQ. V trimming: 1 base; J trimming: 7 bases; junction bases outside the gene matches: 9.

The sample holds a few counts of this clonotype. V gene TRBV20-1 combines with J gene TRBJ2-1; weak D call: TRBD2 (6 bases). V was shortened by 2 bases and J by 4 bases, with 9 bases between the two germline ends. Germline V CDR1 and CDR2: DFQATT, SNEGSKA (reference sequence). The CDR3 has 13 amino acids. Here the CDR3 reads CSARNRGYNEQFF. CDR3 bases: TGCAGTGCTAGAAATCGGGGGTACAATGAGCAGTTCTTC.

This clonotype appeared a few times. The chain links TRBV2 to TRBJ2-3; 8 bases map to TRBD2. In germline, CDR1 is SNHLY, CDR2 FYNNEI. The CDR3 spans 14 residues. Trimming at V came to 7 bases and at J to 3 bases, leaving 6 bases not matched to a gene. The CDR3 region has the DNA TGTGCCAGCAAAGCGGGGGTATCGACAGATACGCAGTATTTT. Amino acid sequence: CASKAGVSTDTQYF.

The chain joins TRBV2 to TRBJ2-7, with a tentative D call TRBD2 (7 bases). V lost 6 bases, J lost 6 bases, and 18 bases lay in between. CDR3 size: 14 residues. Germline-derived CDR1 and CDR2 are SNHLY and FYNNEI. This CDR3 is CASSLEGGGSEQYF. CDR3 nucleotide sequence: TGTGCCAGCAGCCTGGAAGGGGGAGGGAGCGAGCAGTACTTC.